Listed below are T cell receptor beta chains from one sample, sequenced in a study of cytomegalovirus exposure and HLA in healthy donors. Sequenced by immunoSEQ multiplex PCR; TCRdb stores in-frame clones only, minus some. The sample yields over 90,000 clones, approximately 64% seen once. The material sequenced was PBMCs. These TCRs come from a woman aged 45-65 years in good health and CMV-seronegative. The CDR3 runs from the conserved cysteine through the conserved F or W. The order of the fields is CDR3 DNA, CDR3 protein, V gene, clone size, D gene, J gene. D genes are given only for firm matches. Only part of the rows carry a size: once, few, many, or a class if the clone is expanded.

TGTGCCAGCAGCGTCGGGGGGGCCGGGACCGGGGAGCTGTTTTTT CASSVGGAGTGELFF TRBV9 . TRBD2 TRBJ2-2
TGTGCCAGCAGCTTACCCCAGACAGGGAACACTGAAGCTTTCTTT CASSLPQTGNTEAFF TRBV13 . . TRBJ1-1
TGTGCCAGCAGCCGAGGGGGCCCTAATGAAAAACTGTTTTTT CASSRGGPNEKLFF TRBV7-2 few TRBD1 TRBJ1-4
TGTGCCAGCAGGTCGGGGGTTTTAGGTGAAAAACTGTTTTTT CASRSGVLGEKLFF TRBV27 . . TRBJ1-4
TGTGCCAGTAGCTTGACAGGGGGCCGGGATCAGCCCCAGCATTTT CASSLTGGRDQPQHF TRBV19 . TRBD1 TRBJ1-5
TGTGCCAGCAGCCAACCGGGACAGAATAATTCACCCCTCCACTTT CASSQPGQNNSPLHF TRBV4-2 few TRBD1 TRBJ1-6
TGTGCCAGCTCACCACCGTGGTGGGCAGGGAGCAATCAGCCCCAGCATTTT CASSPPWWAGSNQPQHF TRBV18 . . TRBJ1-5
TGTGCCAGCAGTACAGGGGGGTCCGGCAAAAACATTCAGTACTTC CASSTGGSGKNIQYF TRBV6-5 . TRBD1 TRBJ2-4
TGTGCCAGTAGCACTGACAGGGATGAAAAACTGTTTTTT CASSTDRDEKLFF TRBV19 . TRBD1 TRBJ1-4
TGTGCCAGCTCACCAAAGATAGCTGGTGAGCAGTTCTTC CASSPKIAGEQFF TRBV18 few . TRBJ2-1
TGTGCCACCAGACTCCGGGACAGACCCTACGAGCAGTACTTC CATRLRDRPYEQYF TRBV28 few TRBD1 TRBJ2-7
TGTGCCAGCAGCTTAGGGCTCGGCACTAGCGGCTACGAGCAGTACTTC CASSLGLGTSGYEQYF TRBV11-2 once TRBD2 TRBJ2-7
TGTGCCAGCAGCTTAGCTCGTTGGGGCTCCCACAACACCGGGGAGCTGTTTTTT CASSLARWGSHNTGELFF TRBV11-3 . . TRBJ2-2
TGTGCCACCAGCAGAGGGGGTACGGAGGCCTACGAGCAGTACTTC CATSRGGTEAYEQYF TRBV15 . . TRBJ2-7
TGTGCCTGGAGCGAGACAGGGGAGTATGGCTACACCTTC CAWSETGEYGYTF TRBV30 . TRBD1 TRBJ1-2
TGCGCCAGCAGCTTGGTTTACGGCAGGGCTGCAACTAATGAAAAACTGTTTTTT CASSLVYGRAATNEKLFF TRBV5-1 . . TRBJ1-4
TGTGCCAGCACCTGGGGGACAGGGGTGGGTCAGCCCCAGCATTTT CASTWGTGVGQPQHF TRBV28 . TRBD1 TRBJ1-5
TGTGCCAGCAGTTACTTGGGGAGTTCTATCGGGGATGGCTACACCTTC CASSYLGSSIGDGYTF TRBV6-5 . . TRBJ1-2
TGTGCCAGCAGCTCCCGGGGTTACTGGGAGGGTACGCAGTATTTT CASSSRGYWEGTQYF TRBV6-5 . TRBD2 TRBJ2-3
TGTGCCAGCAGTTCCGGACAGGTCTACAATGAGCAGTTCTTC CASSSGQVYNEQFF TRBV27 . TRBD1 TRBJ2-1
TGTGCCAGCAGTTTTTGGACCCCCGGGACAGGCAACCGGGGTGGCTACACCTTC CASSFWTPGTGNRGGYTF TRBV27 . TRBD1 TRBJ1-2
TGTGCCAGCAGGGCCGGGGGTTACGAGCAGTACTTC CASRAGGYEQYF TRBV2 . . TRBJ2-7
TGTGCCAGTAGTACGACCGGGACATCACGGATCTATGGCTACACCTTC CASSTTGTSRIYGYTF TRBV19 . . TRBJ1-2
TGTGCCAGCAGTTACGCCACAGGGACTCAGCCCCAGCATTTT CASSYATGTQPQHF TRBV6-5 . . TRBJ1-5
TGCGCCAGCAGCCAAGGGGCAGGGACAGGAAAATTCAAGGACATTCAGTACTTC CASSQGAGTGKFKDIQYF TRBV4-1 . TRBD1 TRBJ2-4
TGTGCCAGCTCCCCGAGATCCACCGGGGAGCTGTTTTTT CASSPRSTGELFF TRBV18 . . TRBJ2-2
TGTGCCTGGAGTACGGAGTACGAGCAGTACTTC CAWSTEYEQYF TRBV30 . . TRBJ2-7
TGTGCCAGCCGGCCGGGACAGGGATACAAAGCCAACGTCCTGACTTTC CASRPGQGYKANVLTF TRBV28 . TRBD1 TRBJ2-6